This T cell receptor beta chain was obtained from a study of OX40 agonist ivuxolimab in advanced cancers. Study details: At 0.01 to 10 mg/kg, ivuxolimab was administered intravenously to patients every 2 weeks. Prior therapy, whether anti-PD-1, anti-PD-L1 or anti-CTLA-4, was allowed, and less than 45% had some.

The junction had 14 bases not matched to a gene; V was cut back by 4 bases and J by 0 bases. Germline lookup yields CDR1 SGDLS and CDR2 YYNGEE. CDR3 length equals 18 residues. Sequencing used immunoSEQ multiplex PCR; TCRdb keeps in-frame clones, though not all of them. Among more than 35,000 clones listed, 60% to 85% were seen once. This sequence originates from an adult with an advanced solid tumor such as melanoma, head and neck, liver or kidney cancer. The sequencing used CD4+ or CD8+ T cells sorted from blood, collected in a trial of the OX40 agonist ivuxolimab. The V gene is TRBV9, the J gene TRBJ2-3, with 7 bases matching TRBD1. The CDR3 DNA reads TGTGCCAGCAGCACCTTCCGGGACAGCTCATCTAGCACAGATACGCAGTATTTT. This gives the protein CASSTFRDSSSSTDTQYF.